This T cell receptor beta chain was sequenced during a study of early T cells in non-severe SARS-CoV-2 infection. As for the study in general: Chains were not paired, and sequencing was done on bulk RNA from unsorted whole blood. The study, taken as a whole, reports: VDJdb matching skewed toward anti-spike CD8 responses, missing private and CD4 specificities.

Per germline, CDR1 SGHNT and CDR2 YENEEA. J was trimmed by 4 bases and V by 0 bases; bases with no gene match: 5. This CDR3 has 15 residues. The sample holds many counts of this clonotype. Its antigen is still unknown. The TCR library protocol attached unique molecular identifiers to the individual cDNA molecules. From the 5' RACE reads, TCRdb called clonotypes with MiXCR, one entry per CDR3 protein. The table has tens of thousands of distinct CDR3 sequences, more than 5% seen once. Sequencing was done on a sample of whole blood. V gene TRBV11-3 combines with J gene TRBJ1-1, with 7 bases aligning to TRBD1. The TCR originated in an adult who was a healthcare worker with PCR-confirmed SARS-CoV-2 infection or an uninfected control (not recorded which). In DNA form, the CDR3 reads TGTGCCAGCAGCTTAGAACAACAGGGGTCCACTGAAGCTTTCTTT. It is translated as CASSLEQQGSTEAFF.